This entry lists 19 T cell receptor beta chains sequenced from one sample in a study of blood T cell repertoires in COVID-19. Only in-frame clones appear in the TCRdb table, and some are missing; sequencing was by immunoSEQ multiplex PCR. The sample records 140,000 or so clones, over 70% being singletons. Source material: peripheral blood. The source is a man aged 65-85 years who had recovered from COVID-19.

The V and J genes are TRBV27 and TRBJ1-4; D is perhaps TRBD1 (6 bases). This CDR3 region has 13 residues. Trimming left V 6 bases short and J 6 bases short, with 11 bases between. Germline values: CDR1 MNHEY, CDR2 SMNVEV (reference sequence). This CDR3 reads CASRDKGDEKLFF. DNA for the CDR3: TGTGCCAGCAGGGACAAGGGGGATGAAAAACTGTTTTTT.

This clone was seen a handful of times. The chain couples TRBV5-5 to TRBJ1-1; TRBD1 matches at 10 bases. Germline V lookup: CDR1 SGHKS, CDR2 YYEKEE (reference sequence). The CDR3 extends over 16 amino acids. Trimming at V came to 2 bases and at J to 0 bases, leaving 4 bases not matched to a gene. The CDR3 sequence: CASSFGQGGLNTEAFF. The CDR3 DNA sequence: TGTGCCAGCAGCTTCGGACAGGGGGGATTGAACACTGAAGCTTTCTTT.

V is TRBV19 and J is TRBJ2-5, with a tentative D call TRBD2 (5 bases). Trimming took off 3 bases at V and 0 bases at J, with 11 bases between the two ends. CDR1 is LNHDA, CDR2 SQIVND, per germline (reference sequence). The CDR3 contains 15 residues. The CDR3 loop is CASSIGLAYQETQYF. The CDR3 DNA is TGTGCCAGTAGTATCGGGCTAGCCTACCAAGAGACCCAGTACTTC.

This chain uses TRBV6-6 with TRBJ2-3; D is unclear. V was clipped by 10 bases and J by 0 bases, with 8 bases between them. The germline gives CDR1 MNHNY, CDR2 SVGAGI (reference sequence). This CDR3 comprises 12 residues. CDR3 DNA sequence: TGTGCCACCTCCCCTAGCACAGATACGCAGTATTTT. Residues: CATSPSTDTQYF.

This clone was counted ten times or more. The chain joins TRBV7-8 to TRBJ1-1; unclear D gene. Trimming removed 1 base from V and 2 bases from J, with 8 bases in between. The CDR3 runs 14 residues. Per the germline V gene, CDR1 is SGHVS and CDR2 is FQNEAQ. The CDR3 reads CASSLGNLNTEAFF. CDR3 DNA: TGTGCCAGCAGCTTAGGAAACCTAAACACTGAAGCTTTCTTT. Using reference TRBV7-8 and TRBJ1-1 for the parts outside the CDR3, the full variable domain is GAGVSQSPRYKVAKRGQDVALRCDPISGHVSLFWYQQALGQGPEFLTYFQNEAQLDKSGLPSDRFFAERPEGSVSTLKIQRTQQEDSAVYLCASSLGNLNTEAFFGQGTRLTVV.

V is TRBV5-1 and J is TRBJ1-1; D ambiguous. CDR3 length equals 14 residues. The V gene lost 0 bases and the J gene lost 5 bases, with 11 bases spanning the gap. The germline V gene has CDR1 SGHRS and CDR2 YFSETQ. The CDR3 loop is CASSLEPGRTEAFF. In nucleotides, the CDR3 is TGCGCCAGCAGCTTGGAGCCAGGCAGGACTGAAGCTTTCTTT.

This clone was seen a handful of times. V usage is TRBV5-6 and J usage is TRBJ1-2; 7 positions match TRBD1. The CDR3 extends over 15 amino acids. Per germline, CDR1 SGHDT and CDR2 YYEEEE. Losses at the gene ends were 0 bases for V and 5 bases for J; bases not matched to a gene: 7. DNA of the CDR3: TGTGCCAGCAGCTTGGTTGGGACAGCCCAATATGGCTACACCTTC. Encoded protein: CASSLVGTAQYGYTF.

The chain joins TRBV5-6 to TRBJ2-7; TRBD2 aligns across 10 bases. V lost 4 bases and J lost 2; bases outside the gene matches: 6. There are 15 residues in the CDR3. Germline loops: CDR1 SGHDT, CDR2 YYEEEE. Here the CDR3 reads CASSPGLAATYEQYF. DNA of the CDR3: TGTGCCAGCAGCCCCGGACTAGCGGCAACCTACGAGCAGTACTTC. Full variable domain (remainder filled in from reference TRBV5-6 and TRBJ2-7): DAGVTQSPTHLIKTRGQQVTLRCSPKSGHDTVSWYQQALGQGPQFIFQYYEEEERQRGNFPDRFSGHQFPNYSSELNVNALLLGDSALYLCASSPGLAATYEQYFGPGTRLTVT.

The chain couples TRBV4-1 to TRBJ2-1, with 12 bases matching TRBD2. Trimming cost V 3 bases and J 0 bases; bases outside gene matches: 6. Germline CDR1 is MGHRA and CDR2 is YSYEKL. This CDR3 spans 18 amino acids. The CDR3 spells CASSQGPSGGGSYNEQFF. Written as DNA, the CDR3 is TGCGCCAGCAGCCAGGGACCTAGCGGGGGGGGCTCCTACAATGAGCAGTTCTTC.

This chain links TRBV29-1 with TRBJ2-7; 9 nucleotides match TRBD1. Germline lookup yields CDR1 SQVTM and CDR2 ANQGSEA. V dropped 5 bases and J dropped 4; count of bases not matched to a gene: 9. The CDR3 is 14 amino acids. Here the CDR3 reads CSVMSGQGLYEQYF. DNA for the CDR3: TGCAGCGTTATGTCGGGACAGGGTTTATACGAGCAGTACTTC.

The rearrangement joins TRBV15 to TRBJ1-3; D uncertain. Trimming took off 3 bases at V and 4 bases at J, with 4 bases between the two ends. The CDR3 is 12 residues long. CDR1 is LNHNV and CDR2 is YYDKDF in the germline V gene (reference sequence). CDR3 sequence reads: CATSSRGNTIYF. DNA for the CDR3: TGTGCCACCAGCAGCAGAGGAAACACCATATATTTT.

The chain couples TRBV29-1 to TRBJ2-1; the D gene is possibly TRBD1 (6 bases). V lost 6 bases and J 2 bases, leaving 11 bases between the germline ends. This CDR3 spans 13 amino acids. Germline V lookup: CDR1 SQVTM, CDR2 ANQGSEA. The CDR3 is CSVQTGTYNEQFF. CDR3 bases: TGCAGCGTGCAAACAGGGACCTACAATGAGCAGTTCTTC.

The V gene is TRBV5-6, the J gene TRBJ1-5, with D possibly being TRBD1 (6 bases). The CDR3 length is 14 residues. Trimming removed 3 bases at V and 3 bases at J, with 10 bases between. Germline assignment: CDR1 SGHDT and CDR2 YYEEEE. CDR3: CASSSRQANQPQHF. In DNA form, the CDR3 reads TGTGCCAGCAGCTCCCGACAGGCCAATCAGCCCCAGCATTTT.

The gene calls are TRBV5-4 and TRBJ2-3, with D perhaps TRBD2 (6 bases). Deletions cut 0 bases from V and 1 base from J, with 9 bases between. Germline V CDR1 and CDR2: SGHNT, YYREEE (reference sequence). The CDR3 spans 15 residues. The CDR3 sequence: CASSLERVRTDTQYF. The CDR3 nucleotides read TGTGCCAGCAGCTTGGAGCGGGTTCGCACAGATACGCAGTATTTT.

J is TRBJ1-1 and V is TRBV6-5, with D possibly matching TRBD1 (5 bases). CDR1 MNHEY and CDR2 SVGAGI come from the germline V gene. V was trimmed by 0 bases and J by 0 bases, leaving 11 bases between them. CDR3 length: 16 residues. In DNA form, the CDR3 reads TGTGCCAGCAGTTACTCGCTTACCAGGGTGAACACTGAAGCTTTCTTT. It yields the protein CASSYSLTRVNTEAFF.

The gene calls are TRBV3-1 (or the pseudogene TRBV3-2) and TRBJ2-7; TRBD1 matches at 9 bases. Germline assignment: CDR1 LGHDT and CDR2 YNNKEL (reference sequence). The CDR3 covers 15 residues. V lost 4 bases, J lost 3 bases, and 7 bases stayed unmatched. The chain's CDR3 is CASSLRDRVFYEQYF. CDR3 sequence (DNA): TGTGCCAGCAGCCTCCGGGACAGGGTCTTCTACGAGCAGTACTTC.

The rearrangement uses TRBV9 and TRBJ2-2; 7 positions agree with TRBD2. Trimming took 3 bases from V and 5 from J; bases not matched to a gene: 7. CDR1 is SGDLS, CDR2 YYNGEE, per germline. The CDR3 loop spans 15 amino acids. CDR3 sequence (DNA): TGTGCCAGCAGCGGCTTTGCTAGCGGTACCGGGGAGCTGTTTTTT. Amino acid sequence: CASSGFASGTGELFF.

The rearrangement joins TRBV19 to TRBJ2-7, with D perhaps matching TRBD1 (5 bases). The CDR3 spans 13 residues. Germline-derived CDR1 and CDR2 are LNHDA and SQIVND (reference sequence). Trimming stripped 4 bases from V and 2 bases from J, with 9 bases between. The CDR3 is CASSSAGPYEQYF. CDR3 DNA: TGTGCCAGTAGTAGCGCAGGGCCCTACGAGCAGTACTTC.

V usage is TRBV19 and J usage is TRBJ2-2; D call uncertain. Trimming cost V 3 bases and J 5 bases, with 4 bases left between them. The CDR3 runs to 12 residues. CDR1 and CDR2 from the germline V gene are LNHDA and SQIVND (reference sequence). Here the CDR3 reads CASSIETGELFF. The CDR3 coding sequence is TGTGCCAGTAGTATTGAGACCGGGGAGCTGTTTTTT.